This T cell receptor (beta chain) was sequenced during a study of regulatory T cells in long-lasting Graves disease. iRepertoire HTBI primers and Arm-PCR of CDR3 regions built TCR beta libraries. MiXCR, run by TCRdb on the multiplex PCR reads, gives a single entry per CDR3 protein. Of fewer than 550,000 distinct CDR3 sequences in the sample, roughly 17% are singletons; the top ten hold roughly 23%. This clonotype was seen repeatedly, ten times or more. Germline-derived CDR1 and CDR2 are MNHEY and SVGAGI. J gave up 3 bases and V 4 bases, and 10 bases lay outside the gene matches. The CDR3 spans 16 residues. The time point is: newly diagnosed GD, antithyroid drugs for less than 3 months. PBMC RNA was the source of the TCR library. This sample also belongs to another study, concerning T cells in Graves' hyperthyroidism and ophthalmopathy. Per that paper: Any patient presenting with uncontrolled infection, other autoimmune disease, pregnancy or lactation was left out. TCR CDR3 underwent first-round RT-PCR with the HTBI primer set. From stable hyperthyroidism, ophthalmopathy was set apart by a 13 V-J model.

This specimen was peripheral blood mononuclear cells (PBMCs), taken at new diagnosis, from a patient treated with antithyroid drugs. The TCR was taken from a woman aged 18-29 years with Graves disease. This chain joins TRBV6-5 and TRBJ1-1; 8 bases line up with TRBD1. The CDR3 DNA sequence: TGTGCCAGCAGTTCCGCCCAGGGGGCCGCCGACACTGAAGCTTTCTTT. It yields the protein CASSSAQGAADTEAFF.